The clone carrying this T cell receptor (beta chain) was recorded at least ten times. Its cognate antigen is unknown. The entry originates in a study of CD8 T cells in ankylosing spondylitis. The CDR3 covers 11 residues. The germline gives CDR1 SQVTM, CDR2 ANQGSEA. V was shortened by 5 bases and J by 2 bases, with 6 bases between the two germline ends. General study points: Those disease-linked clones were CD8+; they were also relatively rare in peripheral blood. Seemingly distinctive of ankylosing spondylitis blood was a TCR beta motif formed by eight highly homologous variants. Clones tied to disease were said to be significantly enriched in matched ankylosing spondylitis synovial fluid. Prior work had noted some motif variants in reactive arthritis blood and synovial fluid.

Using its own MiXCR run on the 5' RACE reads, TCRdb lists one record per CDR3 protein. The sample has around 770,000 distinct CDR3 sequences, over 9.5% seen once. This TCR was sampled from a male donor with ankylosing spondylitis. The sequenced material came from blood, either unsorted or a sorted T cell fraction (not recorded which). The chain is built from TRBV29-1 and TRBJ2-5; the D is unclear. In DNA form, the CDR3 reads TGCAGCGTTTGGCCACAAGAGACCCAGTACTTC. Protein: CSVWPQETQYF.